The TCR beta chain described here comes from a study of cytomegalovirus exposure and HLA in healthy donors. PCR primers comprised 60 Vbeta and 13 Jbeta primers. Profiling relied on immunoSEQ multiplex PCR, and the TCRdb table lists in-frame clones only, not all of them. The sample lists around 300,000 clones, approximately 70% occurring once. Unmatched junction bases numbered 10, after V lost 6 bases and J lost 7 bases. Germline lookup yields CDR1 MNHNY and CDR2 SVGAGI (reference sequence). The CDR3 consists of 14 residues. Sequencing was carried out using PBMCs. The origin of this receptor is a female donor in good health and CMV-seronegative. The genes are TRBV6-6 and TRBJ2-7; the match to TRBD1 covers 9 bases. This CDR3 is CASSPQQGAGEQYF. CDR3 DNA: TGTGCCAGCAGCCCCCAACAGGGGGCGGGAGAGCAGTACTTC.